This T cell receptor beta chain was sequenced in a study of cytomegalovirus exposure and HLA in healthy donors. Study results and caveats: When analyzed later, a missense DCLRE1C variant was found to be linked to TCR beta V- and J-gene trimming.

Healthy bone marrow donors made up the donor group. Use of 60 Vbeta and 13 Jbeta primers characterized the PCR. The repertoire was sequenced with immunoSEQ multiplex PCR; TCRdb's copy has only in-frame clones and lacks some. The data hold more than 85,000 clones, with 69% observed a single time. As for this clone: The antigen remains undetermined.

V lost 6 bases to trimming and J lost 5 bases; unmatched junction nucleotides: 2. The germline V gene has CDR1 LNHDA and CDR2 SQIVND (reference sequence). This CDR3 has 12 amino acids. The clonotype originates from a man aged 25 to 40 in good health and CMV-seronegative. The rearrangement joins TRBV19 to TRBJ2-5; 8 positions agree with TRBD1. The specimen was PBMCs. CDR3 nucleotides: TGTGCCAGTAGACAGGGGGGCGAGACCCAGTACTTC. Protein: CASRQGGETQYF.